The 2 T cell receptor beta chains presented below share a single source sample, sequenced in a study of blood T cell repertoires in COVID-19. The assay was immunoSEQ multiplex PCR, and TCRdb's table has in-frame clones only and misses some. The sample consists of about 180,000 clones, about 81% of them appearing once. Sequencing was performed on peripheral blood. The receptors derive from a woman of 80 years or more with COVID-19, enrolled during active disease.

CDR3 bases: TGTGCCAGCAGCTTAGACTCGAACACTGAAGCTTTCTTT. This codes for CASSLDSNTEAFF. V usage is TRBV11-3 and J usage is TRBJ1-1; D not certain. The germline V gene encodes CDR1 SGHNT and CDR2 YENEEA. V was shortened by 0 bases and J by 1 base, with 3 bases between the two germline ends. CDR3 length: 13 amino acids.

The V and J genes are TRBV7-9 and TRBJ1-6, with D unclear. The germline V gene has CDR1 SEHNR and CDR2 FQNEAQ (reference sequence). With 5 bases removed from V and 10 bases from J, the gap between germline ends came to 9 bases. There are 12 residues in the CDR3. The CDR3 here is CASSEYESPLHF. Written as DNA, the CDR3 is TGTGCCAGCAGCGAGTACGAATCACCCCTCCACTTT.